Following are 9 T cell receptor beta chains from one sample sequenced in a study of long-term antiretroviral therapy in people with HIV. Researchers report immunoSEQ v3.0 was run at survey level. Data came from immunoSEQ multiplex PCR; TCRdb stores just in-frame clones and leaves some out. The table has roughly 38,000 clones, roughly 82% seen once; the top ten hold around 14%. Sequences were derived from unsorted PBMCs, sampled 0.3 years after starting antiretroviral therapy. These receptor sequences come from a man aged 18 to 30 with HIV.

In DNA, the CDR3 is TGTGCCAGTAAGGAGTCGGGGGGCTATAACAATGAGCAGTTCTTC. Its protein is CASKESGGYNNEQFF. The rearrangement uses TRBV19 and TRBJ2-1; a weak D match, TRBD2 (7 bases). V lost 7 bases, J lost 5 bases, and 18 bases lay in between. CDR1 and CDR2 (germline): LNHDA, SQIVND (reference sequence). CDR3 length: 15 residues.

This chain joins TRBV19 and TRBJ2-2; perhaps TRBD2 as D (5 bases). The germline V gene encodes CDR1 LNHDA and CDR2 SQIVND (reference sequence). V lost 7 bases and J 4 bases, leaving 13 bases between the germline ends. This CDR3 comprises 14 residues. CDR3 bases: TGTGCCAGTATGCCGGGCGCGGGCACCGGGGAGCTGTTTTTT. It codes for CASMPGAGTGELFF. The entire variable domain, with the rest obtained from reference TRBV19 and TRBJ2-2, is as follows: DGGITQSPKYLFRKEGQNVTLSCEQNLNHDAMYWYRQDPGQGLRLIYYSQIVNDFQKGDIAEGYSVSREKKESFPLTVTSAQKNPTAFYLCASMPGAGTGELFFGEGSRLTVL.

This clone was picked up a small number of times. The chain employs TRBV2 and TRBJ2-7, with D possibly being TRBD1 (6 bases). Trimming shortened V by 6 bases and J by 2 bases, and 14 bases separated the two germline ends. The CDR3 consists of 14 residues. In germline, CDR1 is SNHLY, CDR2 FYNNEI. The chain's CDR3 is CASSTGYAAYEQYF. The CDR3 bases are TGTGCCAGCAGCACAGGGTACGCGGCCTACGAGCAGTACTTC.

This clone was seen a handful of times. This chain uses TRBV19 with TRBJ1-5, with TRBD1 matching 9 bases. The V and J ends lost 6 bases and 6 bases, in that order; junction bases with no gene match: 9. Per germline, CDR1 LNHDA and CDR2 SQIVND (reference sequence). This CDR3 has 15 residues. In DNA, the CDR3 is TGTGCCAGTAGCGAGACAGGGGGAGACGGTCAGCCCCAGCATTTT. Protein product: CASSETGGDGQPQHF.

This sequence joins TRBV7-2 and TRBJ1-5; possible D gene TRBD1, 5 bases. Trimming stripped 4 bases from V and 5 bases from J, with 15 bases between. The germline gives CDR1 SGHTA, CDR2 FQGNSA. CDR3 length: 15 amino acids. The CDR3 sequence is CASSSQANRHQPQHF. The CDR3, as DNA: TGTGCCAGCAGCTCACAGGCCAATCGCCATCAGCCCCAGCATTTT.

In DNA form, the CDR3 reads TGCGCCAGCTGCTTGGGACTAGCGACAGATACGCAGTATTTT. The encoded protein is CASCLGLATDTQYF. The rearrangement links TRBV10-2 to TRBJ2-3; 10 bases are a match to TRBD2. In germline, CDR1 is WSHSY, CDR2 SAAADI. This CDR3 has 14 amino acids. The V gene end was trimmed by 8 bases and the J gene end by 3 bases; junction bases not matched to a gene: 5.

This clone came up a few times. The rearrangement links TRBV4-1 to TRBJ1-5, with unresolved D. Germline assignment: CDR1 MGHRA and CDR2 YSYEKL. The CDR3 is made up of 14 amino acids. The V end lost 2 bases, the J end lost 7 bases, and 12 bases lay between the germline ends. CDR3 protein: CASSQSPVFQPQHF. CDR3 nucleotide sequence: TGCGCCAGCAGCCAAAGCCCCGTATTCCAGCCCCAGCATTTT.

The V gene is TRBV18, the J gene TRBJ2-5; TRBD2 is a possible D gene (6 bases). Between the trimmed V and J ends, which lost 3 bases and 4 bases, there was a span of 12 bases. Germline V gives CDR1 KGHSH, CDR2 LQKENI. The CDR3 totals 14 residues. CDR3 nucleotides: TGTGCCAGCTCACCGGGGGGTACGCGAGAGACCCAGTACTTC. Its protein product is CASSPGGTRETQYF.

The chain recombines TRBV11-2 with TRBJ2-1; D might be TRBD2 (6 bases). Trimming shortened V by 5 bases and J by 0 bases, and 11 bases separated the two germline ends. In germline, CDR1 is SGHAT, CDR2 FQNNGV. The CDR3 consists of 15 residues. The CDR3 protein is CASSIGRSSYNEQFF. For the CDR3, the DNA is TGTGCCAGCAGCATCGGGAGAAGCTCCTACAATGAGCAGTTCTTC.